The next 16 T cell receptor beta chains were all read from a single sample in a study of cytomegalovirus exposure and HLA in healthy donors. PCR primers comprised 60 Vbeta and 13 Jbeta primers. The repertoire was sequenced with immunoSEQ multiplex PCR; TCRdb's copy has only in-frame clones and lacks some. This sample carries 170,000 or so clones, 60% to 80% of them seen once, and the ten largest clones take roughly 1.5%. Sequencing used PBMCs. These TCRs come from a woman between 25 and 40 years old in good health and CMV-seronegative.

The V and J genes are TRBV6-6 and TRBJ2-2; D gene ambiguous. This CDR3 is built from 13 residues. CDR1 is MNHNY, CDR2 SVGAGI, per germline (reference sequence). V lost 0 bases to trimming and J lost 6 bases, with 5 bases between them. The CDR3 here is CASSYSSPGELFF. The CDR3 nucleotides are TGTGCCAGCAGTTACTCGAGCCCCGGGGAGCTGTTTTTT.

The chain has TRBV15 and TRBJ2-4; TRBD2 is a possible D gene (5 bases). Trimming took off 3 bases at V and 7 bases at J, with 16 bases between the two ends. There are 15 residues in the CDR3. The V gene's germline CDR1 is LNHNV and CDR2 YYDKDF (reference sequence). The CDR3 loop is CATSSAGGGYNIQYF. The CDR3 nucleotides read TGTGCCACCAGCAGTGCTGGAGGAGGATACAACATTCAGTACTTC.

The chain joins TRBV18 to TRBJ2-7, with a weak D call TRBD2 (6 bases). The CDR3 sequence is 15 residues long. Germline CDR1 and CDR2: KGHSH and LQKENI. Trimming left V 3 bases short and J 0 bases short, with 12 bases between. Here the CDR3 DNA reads TGTGCCAGCTCACCGGGGGGACGGAGCTCCTACGAGCAGTACTTC. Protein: CASSPGGRSSYEQYF.

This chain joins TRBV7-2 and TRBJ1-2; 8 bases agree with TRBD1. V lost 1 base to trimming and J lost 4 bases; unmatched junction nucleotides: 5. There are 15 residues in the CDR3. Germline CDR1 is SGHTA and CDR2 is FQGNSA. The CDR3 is CASSLGSGGGYGYTF. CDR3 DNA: TGTGCCAGCAGCTTAGGCTCAGGGGGCGGCTATGGCTACACCTTC.

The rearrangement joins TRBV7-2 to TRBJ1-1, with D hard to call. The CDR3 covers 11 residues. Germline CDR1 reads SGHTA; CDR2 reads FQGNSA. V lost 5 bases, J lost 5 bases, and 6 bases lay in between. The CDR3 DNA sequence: TGTGCCAGCAGCACTTGGACTGAAGCTTTCTTT. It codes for CASSTWTEAFF. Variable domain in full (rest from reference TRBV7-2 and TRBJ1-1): GAGVSQSPSNKVTEKGKDVELRCDPISGHTALYWYRQSLGQGLEFLIYFQGNSAPDKSGLPSDRFSAERTGGSVSTLTIQRTQQEDSAVYLCASSTWTEAFFGQGTRLTVV.

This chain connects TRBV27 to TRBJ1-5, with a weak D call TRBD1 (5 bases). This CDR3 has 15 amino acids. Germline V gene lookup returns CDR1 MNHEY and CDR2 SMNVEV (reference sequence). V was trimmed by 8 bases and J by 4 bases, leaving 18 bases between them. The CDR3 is CASQRQRSWNQPQHF. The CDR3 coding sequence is TGTGCCAGCCAGAGACAGAGAAGTTGGAATCAGCCCCAGCATTTT.

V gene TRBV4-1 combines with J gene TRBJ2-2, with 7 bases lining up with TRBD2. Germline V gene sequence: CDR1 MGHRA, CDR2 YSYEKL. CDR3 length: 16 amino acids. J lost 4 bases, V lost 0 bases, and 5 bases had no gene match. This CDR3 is CASSQDPGGSTGELFF. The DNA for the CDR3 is TGCGCCAGCAGCCAAGACCCCGGGGGGTCCACCGGGGAGCTGTTTTTT.

CDR3 protein: CASSSDTMNTEAFF. The CDR3 DNA reads as TGCGCCAGCAGCTCTGACACAATGAACACTGAAGCTTTCTTT. The rearrangement joins TRBV5-1 to TRBJ1-1; D is unclear. CDR1 is SGHRS and CDR2 is YFSETQ in the germline V gene. The CDR3 has 14 residues. V lost 3 bases, J lost 0 bases, and 9 bases lay in between.

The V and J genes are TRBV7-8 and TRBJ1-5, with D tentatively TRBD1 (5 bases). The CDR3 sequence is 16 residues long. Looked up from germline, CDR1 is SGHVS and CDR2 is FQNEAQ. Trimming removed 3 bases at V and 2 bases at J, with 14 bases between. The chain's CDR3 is CASSLIGGGGNQPQHF. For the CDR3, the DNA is TGTGCCAGCAGCTTGATCGGGGGTGGGGGCAATCAGCCCCAGCATTTT. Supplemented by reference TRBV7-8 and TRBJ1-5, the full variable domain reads GAGVSQSPRYKVAKRGQDVALRCDPISGHVSLFWYQQALGQGPEFLTYFQNEAQLDKSGLPSDRFFAERPEGSVSTLKIQRTQQEDSAVYLCASSLIGGGGNQPQHFGDGTRLSIL.

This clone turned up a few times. In nucleotides, the CDR3 is TGTGCCAGCAGTGTCAGGGGATCCCAAGAGACCCAGTACTTC. Protein product: CASSVRGSQETQYF. The chain recombines TRBV11-1 with TRBJ2-5; D is perhaps TRBD1 (6 bases). Germline assignment: CDR1 SGHAT and CDR2 FQDESV (reference sequence). The CDR3 is 14 amino acids. Trimming removed 6 bases at V and 1 base at J, with 12 bases between.

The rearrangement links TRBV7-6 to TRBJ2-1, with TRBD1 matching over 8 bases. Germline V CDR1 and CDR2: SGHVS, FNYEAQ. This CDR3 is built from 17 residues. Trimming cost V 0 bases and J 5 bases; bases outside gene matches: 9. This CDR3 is CASSLAYRGQGHNEQFF. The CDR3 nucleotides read TGTGCCAGCAGCTTAGCCTATCGCGGACAGGGTCACAATGAGCAGTTCTTC.

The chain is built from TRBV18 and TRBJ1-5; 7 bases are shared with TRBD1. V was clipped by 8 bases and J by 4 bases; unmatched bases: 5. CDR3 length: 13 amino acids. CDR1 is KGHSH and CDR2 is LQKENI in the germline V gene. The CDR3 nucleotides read TGTGCCAGCAACCGGGACAGAAATCAGCCCCAGCATTTT. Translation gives CASNRDRNQPQHF.

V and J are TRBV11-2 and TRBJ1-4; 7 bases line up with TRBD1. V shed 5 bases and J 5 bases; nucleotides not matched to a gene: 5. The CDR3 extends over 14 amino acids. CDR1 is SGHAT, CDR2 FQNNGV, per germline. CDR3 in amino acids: CASSRTGVNEKLFF. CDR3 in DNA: TGTGCCAGCAGCCGGACAGGCGTGAATGAAAAACTGTTTTTT.

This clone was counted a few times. The CDR3 reads CATRRGNGETQYF. CDR3 DNA sequence: TGTGCCACCCGGCGGGGGAACGGGGAGACCCAGTACTTC. V is TRBV19 and J is TRBJ2-5, with 7 bases lining up with TRBD2. V dropped 10 bases and J dropped 5; count of bases not matched to a gene: 10. This CDR3 contains 13 residues. Germline V lookup: CDR1 LNHDA, CDR2 SQIVND (reference sequence).

The CDR3 loop is CASSLGNRGLNSPLHF. CDR3 sequence (DNA): TGCGCCAGCAGCTTGGGTAACAGGGGGCTGAATTCACCCCTCCACTTT. V is TRBV5-1 and J is TRBJ1-6; 9 positions agree with TRBD1. The CDR3 runs 16 residues. Germline V CDR1 and CDR2: SGHRS, YFSETQ. V dropped 0 bases and J dropped 7; count of bases not matched to a gene: 5.

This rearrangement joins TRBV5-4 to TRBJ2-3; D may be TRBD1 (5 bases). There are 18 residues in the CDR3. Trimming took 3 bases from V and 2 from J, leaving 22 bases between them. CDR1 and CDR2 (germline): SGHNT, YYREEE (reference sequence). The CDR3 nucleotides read TGTGCCAGCAGCTCCCCGATTACAGGCACCCCTATCACAGATACGCAGTATTTT. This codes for CASSSPITGTPITDTQYF. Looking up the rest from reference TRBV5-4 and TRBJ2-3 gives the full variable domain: ETGVTQSPTHLIKTRGQQVTLRCSSQSGHNTVSWYQQALGQGPQFIFQYYREEENGRGNFPPRFSGLQFPNYSSELNVNALELDDSALYLCASSSPITGTPITDTQYFGPGTRLTVL.